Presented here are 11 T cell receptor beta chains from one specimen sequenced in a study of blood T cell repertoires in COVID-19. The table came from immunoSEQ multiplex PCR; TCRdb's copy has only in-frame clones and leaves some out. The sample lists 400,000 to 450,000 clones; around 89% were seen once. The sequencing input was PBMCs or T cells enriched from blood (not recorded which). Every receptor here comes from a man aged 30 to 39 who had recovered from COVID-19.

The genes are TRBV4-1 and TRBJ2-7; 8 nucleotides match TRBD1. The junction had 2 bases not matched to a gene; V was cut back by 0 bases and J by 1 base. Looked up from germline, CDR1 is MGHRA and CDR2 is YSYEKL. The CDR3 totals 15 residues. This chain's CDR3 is CASSQEGQGSYEQYF. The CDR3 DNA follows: TGCGCCAGCAGCCAAGAAGGACAGGGTTCCTACGAGCAGTACTTC.

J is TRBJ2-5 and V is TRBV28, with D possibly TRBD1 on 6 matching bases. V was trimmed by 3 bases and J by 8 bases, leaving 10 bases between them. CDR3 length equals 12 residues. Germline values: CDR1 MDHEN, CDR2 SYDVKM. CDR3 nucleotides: TGTGCCAGCAGTTTTACAGGGAGAACCCAGTACTTC. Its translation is CASSFTGRTQYF.

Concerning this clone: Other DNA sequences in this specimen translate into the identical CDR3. CDR3 sequence: CASSIVGDQPQHF. CDR3 DNA sequence: TGTGCCAGTAGTATCGTCGGGGATCAGCCCCAGCATTTT. The rearrangement links TRBV19 to TRBJ1-5; no definite D call. V was cut by 3 bases and J by 5 bases, with 8 bases left in between. Germline CDR1 is LNHDA and CDR2 is SQIVND (reference sequence). CDR3 length: 13 residues.

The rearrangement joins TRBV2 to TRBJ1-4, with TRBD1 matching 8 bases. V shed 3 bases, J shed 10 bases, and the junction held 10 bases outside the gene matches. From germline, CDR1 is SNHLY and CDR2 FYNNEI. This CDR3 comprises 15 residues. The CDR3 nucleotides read TGTGCCAGCAGTGACCAGGGACAGGCGATGCGAAAACTGTTTTTT. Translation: CASSDQGQAMRKLFF.

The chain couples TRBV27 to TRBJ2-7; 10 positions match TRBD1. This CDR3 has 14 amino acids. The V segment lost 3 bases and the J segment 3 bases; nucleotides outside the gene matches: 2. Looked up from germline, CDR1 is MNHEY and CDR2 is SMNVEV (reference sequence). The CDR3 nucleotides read TGTGCCAGCAGTTTCCGGGACAGGGGCTACGAGCAGTACTTC. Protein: CASSFRDRGYEQYF.

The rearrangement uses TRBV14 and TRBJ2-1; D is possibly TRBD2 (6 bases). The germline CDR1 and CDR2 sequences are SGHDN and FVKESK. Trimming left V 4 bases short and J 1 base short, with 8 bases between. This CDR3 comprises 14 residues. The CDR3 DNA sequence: TGTGCCAGCAGCCTGGCGGGATCCTACAATGAGCAGTTCTTC. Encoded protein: CASSLAGSYNEQFF.

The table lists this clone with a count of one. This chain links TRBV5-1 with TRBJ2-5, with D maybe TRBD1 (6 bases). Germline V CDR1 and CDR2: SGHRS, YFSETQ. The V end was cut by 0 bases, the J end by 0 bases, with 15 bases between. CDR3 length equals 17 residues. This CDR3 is CASSLAKLGHNQETQYF. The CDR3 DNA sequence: TGCGCCAGCAGCTTGGCCAAATTGGGACACAACCAAGAGACCCAGTACTTC.

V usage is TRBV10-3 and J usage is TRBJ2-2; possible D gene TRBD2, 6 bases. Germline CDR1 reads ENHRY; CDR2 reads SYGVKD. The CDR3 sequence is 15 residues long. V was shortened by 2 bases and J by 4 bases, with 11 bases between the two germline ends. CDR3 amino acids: CAISEGLAPTGELFF. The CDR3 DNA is TGTGCCATCAGTGAGGGTCTAGCGCCCACCGGGGAGCTGTTTTTT.

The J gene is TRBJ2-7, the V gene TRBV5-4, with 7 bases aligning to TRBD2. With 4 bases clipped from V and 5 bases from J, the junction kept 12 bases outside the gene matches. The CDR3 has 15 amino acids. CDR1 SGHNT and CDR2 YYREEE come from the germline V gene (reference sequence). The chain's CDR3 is CASSQAGQGRDEQYF. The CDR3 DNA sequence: TGTGCCAGCAGCCAAGCGGGGCAGGGTAGAGACGAGCAGTACTTC.

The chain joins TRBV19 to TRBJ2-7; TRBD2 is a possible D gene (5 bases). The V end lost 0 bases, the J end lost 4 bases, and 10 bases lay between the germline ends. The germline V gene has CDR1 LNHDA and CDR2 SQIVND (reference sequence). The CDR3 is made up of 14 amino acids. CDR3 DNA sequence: TGTGCCAGTAGTATAGATGAAGGCGGGTACGAGCAGTACTTC. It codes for CASSIDEGGYEQYF.

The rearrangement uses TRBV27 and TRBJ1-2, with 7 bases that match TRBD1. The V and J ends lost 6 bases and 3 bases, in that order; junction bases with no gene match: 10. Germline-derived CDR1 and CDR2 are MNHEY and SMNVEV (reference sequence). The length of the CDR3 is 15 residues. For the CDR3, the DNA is TGTGCCAGCAGGGCCCTACAGGGGCGGTACTATGGCTACACCTTC. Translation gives CASRALQGRYYGYTF.